These 29 T cell receptor beta chains were all obtained from the same sample, sequenced in a study of T-cell reconstitution after alpha-beta-depleted transplantation in children. Unique molecular identifiers were incorporated when the TCRbeta library was constructed. TCRdb itself ran the PCR reads through MiXCR, one entry per CDR3 protein. The table records roughly 340,000 distinct CDR3 sequences, around 16% of them present only once. The sample in question was PBMCs, mostly from graft donor cells, obtained 360 days after TCRalphabeta/CD19-depleted stem cell transplant. Every receptor here comes from a male patient between 2 and 10 years old who had a stem cell transplant for acute lymphoblastic leukemia, so the T cells may come from the graft donor.

CDR3 region: CATSTDRYYGYTF. The CDR3 coding sequence is TGTGCCACCAGCACCGACAGATACTATGGCTACACCTTC. The chain combines TRBV15 with TRBJ1-2; the D gene is possibly TRBD1 (5 bases). Deletions cut 4 bases from V and 3 bases from J, with 9 bases between. CDR3 size: 13 residues. Germline CDR1 reads LNHNV; CDR2 reads YYDKDF (reference sequence).

The chain uses TRBV4-1 and TRBJ2-7; D possibly matches TRBD1 or TRBD2 (5 bases each). This CDR3 is built from 14 residues. Germline V lookup: CDR1 MGHRA, CDR2 YSYEKL. The V and J ends lost 0 bases and 0 bases respectively, with 6 bases between them. The CDR3, as DNA: TGCGCCAGCAGCCAAGATGGGGGCTCCTACGAGCAGTACTTC. This sequence encodes CASSQDGGSYEQYF.

This clonotype was picked up a small number of times. The chain carries TRBV7-9 and TRBJ2-5; 10 nucleotides match TRBD1. V was clipped by 8 bases and J by 7 bases; unmatched bases: 10. This CDR3 is built from 14 residues. In germline, CDR1 is SEHNR, CDR2 FQNEAQ (reference sequence). For the CDR3, the DNA is TGTGCCAGCCGGTCTGGACAGGGGGAAGGGACCCAGTACTTC. It translates to CASRSGQGEGTQYF. Full variable domain (missing parts from reference TRBV7-9 and TRBJ2-5): DTGVSQNPRHKITKRGQNVTFRCDPISEHNRLYWYRQTLGQGPEFLTYFQNEAQLEKSRLLSDRFSAERPKGSFSTLEIQRTEQGDSAMYLCASRSGQGEGTQYFGPGTRLLVL.

This clonotype has more than one count but fewer than ten. The chain has TRBV10-3 and TRBJ1-6; the D gene is possibly TRBD1 (5 bases). This CDR3 has 16 amino acids. CDR1 and CDR2 (germline): ENHRY, SYGVKD. V shed 1 base and J shed 10 bases, with 17 bases lying between them. CDR3 residues: CAISEWDWHGGSPLHF. The CDR3 DNA is TGTGCCATCAGTGAGTGGGACTGGCACGGTGGATCACCCCTCCACTTT.

The rearrangement joins TRBV24-1 to TRBJ2-1, with TRBD2 as a possible D gene (5 bases). The CDR3 spans 14 residues. Germline loops: CDR1 KGHDR, CDR2 SFDVKD. Trimming removed 4 bases at V and 2 bases at J, with 8 bases between. The DNA for the CDR3 is TGTGCCACCAGTGAAGCGGCCCCCTACAATGAGCAGTTCTTC. Protein product: CATSEAAPYNEQFF.

This clonotype was counted only a few times. This sequence joins TRBV9 and TRBJ2-7; 8 nucleotides line up with TRBD2. Germline CDR1 SGDLS, CDR2 YYNGEE. The trim removed 5 bases at V and 0 bases at J, leaving 4 bases unmatched. The CDR3 sequence is 14 residues long. The CDR3 DNA follows: TGTGCCAGCAGTATTAGCGGGACCTCCTACGAGCAGTACTTC. Residues: CASSISGTSYEQYF.

This chain joins TRBV10-3 and TRBJ2-3; D remains unclear. CDR1 ENHRY and CDR2 SYGVKD come from the germline V gene. The CDR3 spans 14 residues. Trimming removed 5 bases from V and 0 bases from J, with 9 bases in between. Here the CDR3 DNA reads TGTGCCATCAGTCTCGATCTGAGCACAGATACGCAGTATTTT. It is translated as CAISLDLSTDTQYF.

A note on this clonotype: This may be a read error, as it is one base from a much larger clone. Lacking the conserved final phenylalanine or tryptophan, this CDR3 likely reflects a read error. The chain is built from TRBV12-3 or TRBV12-4 and TRBJ2-5, with a weak D call TRBD1 (5 bases). The CDR3 contains 13 residues. Trimming pared 6 bases from V and 5 bases from J, leaving 13 bases between. The CDR3 loop reads CASRPQGVETQYI. The CDR3 DNA is TGTGCCAGCAGGCCCCAGGGTGTGGAGACCCAGTACATC.

A few counts support this clonotype. The chain employs TRBV12-3 or TRBV12-4 and TRBJ2-3; D not resolved. This CDR3 spans 14 amino acids. V shed 3 bases and J shed 0 bases, with 7 bases lying between them. Here the CDR3 DNA reads TGTGCCAGCAGTTTCGAGACTAGCACAGATACGCAGTATTTT. This encodes CASSFETSTDTQYF.

This clonotype appeared many times. The rearrangement links TRBV12-3 or TRBV12-4 to TRBJ1-1; tentatively, D is TRBD1 (6 bases). This CDR3 contains 13 residues. V was clipped by 2 bases and J by 5 bases, with 9 bases between them. The chain's CDR3 is CASSLQGRTEAFF. The CDR3 DNA sequence: TGTGCCAGCAGTTTACAGGGGAGGACTGAAGCTTTCTTT.

The chain joins TRBV5-1 to TRBJ2-1, with a possible D match to TRBD2 (5 bases). V lost 2 bases to trimming and J lost 6 bases, with 12 bases between them. Germline CDR1 and CDR2: SGHRS and YFSETQ. There are 14 residues in the CDR3. The CDR3 is CASSFLAPINEQFF. The CDR3 DNA reads TGCGCCAGCAGCTTTCTAGCCCCTATCAATGAGCAGTTCTTC.

CDR3 sequence reads: CASSFLRSYNEQFF. The CDR3 nucleotides are TGTGCCAGCAGCTTTCTGCGGTCCTACAATGAGCAGTTCTTC. The gene calls are TRBV5-6 and TRBJ2-1; D is uncertain. Deletions cut 2 bases from V and 1 base from J, with 7 bases between. Germline assignment: CDR1 SGHDT and CDR2 YYEEEE. The CDR3 covers 14 residues.

Regarding this clonotype: The junction shows a germline mismatch at one end, possibly a read error. The V gene is TRBV6-2 or TRBV6-3, the J gene TRBJ1-1, with D perhaps TRBD1 (6 bases). Germline V gene lookup returns CDR1 MNHEY and CDR2 SVGEGT. This CDR3 region has 17 residues. The CDR3 DNA reads TGTGCCAGCAGTTATATCCCCCCGGGACAAAGATACACTGAACCTTTCTTT. It yields the protein CASSYIPPGQRYTEPFF.

J is TRBJ1-4 and V is TRBV29-1; 7 nucleotides line up with TRBD1. The CDR3 is made up of 13 amino acids. V gave up 6 bases and J gave up 5 bases; unmatched junction bases: 6. Germline CDR1 SQVTM, CDR2 ANQGSEA. CDR3 in amino acids: CSVNRGENEKLFF. Here the CDR3 DNA reads TGCAGCGTGAACAGGGGAGAGAATGAAAAACTGTTTTTT.

The chain uses TRBV4-3 and TRBJ2-2; TRBD2 aligns across 9 bases. This CDR3 comprises 18 residues. J was trimmed by 6 bases and V by 3 bases; bases with no gene match: 14. CDR1 and CDR2 from the germline V gene are LGHNA and YSLEER. The CDR3 bases are TGCGCCAGCAGCCATGGCATCTTGGCGGGAGGGCGGTCCGGGGAGCTGTTTTTT. Its protein is CASSHGILAGGRSGELFF.

This clonotype has only a few counts. The chain is built from TRBV12-3 or TRBV12-4 and TRBJ1-4, with D unclear. The ends were cut back, 5 bases at V and 8 bases at J, with 12 bases in the middle. The CDR3 is made up of 13 amino acids. The CDR3 loop is CASSIAGREKLFF. The CDR3 DNA reads TGTGCCAGCAGTATTGCGGGTCGAGAAAAACTGTTTTTT.

In its sample, this clonotype was seen a few times. CDR3 DNA: TGTGCCAGCAGCTTAGCTTCGGGGTTCGGCGACAATCAGCCCCAGCATTTT. The encoded protein is CASSLASGFGDNQPQHF. This sequence joins TRBV7-8 and TRBJ1-5, with no clear D. V lost 0 bases and J lost 3, with 15 bases in between. The CDR3 has 17 amino acids. CDR1 is SGHVS, CDR2 FQNEAQ, per germline.

The chain recombines TRBV28 with TRBJ1-1, with a tentative D call TRBD1 (5 bases). This CDR3 has 13 residues. Germline V gene data show CDR1 as MDHEN and CDR2 as SYDVKM. V dropped 11 bases and J dropped 0 bases, with 13 bases sitting between them. CDR3 residues: CAWSRALNTEAFF. In nucleotides, the CDR3 is TGTGCCTGGAGCAGGGCCCTGAACACTGAAGCTTTCTTT.

The CDR3 region is CATSDSREGLHSPLHF. CDR3 in DNA: TGTGCCACCAGTGATTCCAGGGAAGGGCTTCATTCACCCCTCCACTTT. The rearrangement joins TRBV24-1 to TRBJ1-6, with D maybe TRBD1 (5 bases). V lost 2 bases to trimming and J lost 8 bases, with 15 bases between them. From germline, CDR1 is KGHDR and CDR2 SFDVKD. The CDR3 has 16 amino acids.

V usage is TRBV28 and J usage is TRBJ2-1; D not resolved. Germline lookup yields CDR1 MDHEN and CDR2 SYDVKM. V shed 7 bases and J shed 8 bases, with 18 bases lying between them. This CDR3 contains 14 residues. The chain's CDR3 is CASMLSGIRDEQFF. CDR3 in DNA: TGTGCCAGCATGCTTTCTGGGATTAGGGATGAGCAGTTCTTC.

In this sample, this clonotype turned up many times. The chain uses TRBV4-1 and TRBJ2-7; 11 bases agree with TRBD2. V shed 6 bases and J 3 bases; nucleotides not matched to a gene: 4. Per the germline V gene, CDR1 is MGHRA and CDR2 is YSYEKL. The CDR3 contains 14 residues. The chain's CDR3 is CASSTLAGDYEQYF. The CDR3 DNA reads TGCGCCAGCAGTACACTAGCGGGAGACTACGAGCAGTACTTC.

The genes are TRBV6-5 and TRBJ2-3, with D hard to call. V was shortened by 2 bases and J by 4 bases, with 16 bases between the two germline ends. The V gene's germline CDR1 is MNHEY and CDR2 SVGAGI. CDR3 length equals 16 residues. The CDR3 region has the DNA TGTGCCAGCAGTTACGCCTGGCTCCTTCCGGCAGATACGCAGTATTTT. Translating gives CASSYAWLLPADTQYF.

There are many counts of this clonotype. The CDR3 DNA reads as TGCAGTGCTGGCCGTAGCGGGAGCTACGAGCAGTACTTC. This codes for CSAGRSGSYEQYF. This chain connects TRBV20-1 to TRBJ2-7; the match to TRBD2 covers 9 bases. Germline V gives CDR1 DFQATT, CDR2 SNEGSKA (reference sequence). J lost 3 bases, V lost 5 bases, and 5 bases had no gene match. This CDR3 has 13 residues.

This clonotype was detected only a few times. This chain uses TRBV7-9 with TRBJ2-7; D is perhaps TRBD1 (5 bases). Trimming removed 5 bases from V and 8 bases from J, with 19 bases in between. CDR1 is SEHNR, CDR2 FQNEAQ, per germline (reference sequence). The CDR3 runs 14 residues. In nucleotides, the CDR3 is TGTGCCAGCAGCCCCCCGGACACATGGACGAAGCAGTACTTC. This gives the protein CASSPPDTWTKQYF.

In its sample, this clonotype was seen a few times. The chain employs TRBV10-3 and TRBJ1-1; D may be TRBD1 (5 bases). The CDR3 is 13 amino acids. Germline CDR1 and CDR2: ENHRY and SYGVKD. The V end lost 8 bases, the J end lost 3 bases, and 13 bases lay between the germline ends. The CDR3 here is CAIGPGLDTEAFF. As DNA, the CDR3 is TGTGCCATCGGGCCGGGACTAGACACTGAAGCTTTCTTT.

The chain is built from TRBV6-2 or TRBV6-3 and TRBJ2-1; TRBD1 is a possible D gene (5 bases). The CDR3 is 18 residues long. From germline, CDR1 is MNHEY and CDR2 SVGEGT. Between the trimmed V and J ends, which lost 2 bases and 8 bases, there was a span of 25 bases. CDR3 residues: CASSYPGLGPRTTYEQFF. In nucleotides, the CDR3 is TGTGCCAGCAGTTACCCAGGGCTGGGCCCCCGTACAACCTATGAGCAGTTCTTC.

This rearrangement joins TRBV5-4 to TRBJ2-5; TRBD1 agrees at 10 bases. The CDR3 is 17 amino acids. The V segment lost 0 bases and the J segment 6 bases; nucleotides outside the gene matches: 11. CDR1 SGHNT and CDR2 YYREEE come from the germline V gene (reference sequence). Here the CDR3 DNA reads TGTGCCAGCAGCTTGGGGCCCCTCTGGACAGGGGGGCAGACCCAGTACTTC. It codes for CASSLGPLWTGGQTQYF.

The gene calls are TRBV7-2 and TRBJ1-6, with TRBD1 matching 7 bases. CDR1 is SGHTA, CDR2 FQGNSA, per germline. V gave up 1 base and J gave up 12 bases; unmatched junction bases: 6. The CDR3 is 14 residues long. This CDR3 reads CASSLEGDRRPLHF. CDR3 bases: TGTGCCAGCAGCTTAGAGGGGGACAGAAGACCCCTCCACTTT. Full variable domain (remainder filled in from reference TRBV7-2 and TRBJ1-6): GAGVSQSPSNKVTEKGKDVELRCDPISGHTALYWYRQSLGQGLEFLIYFQGNSAPDKSGLPSDRFSAERTGGSVSTLTIQRTQQEDSAVYLCASSLEGDRRPLHFGNGTRLTVT.

This clonotype has only a few counts. The rearrangement uses TRBV28 and TRBJ2-7; 13 nucleotides match TRBD2. After removal of 6 bases from V and 3 bases from J, the junction contained 2 bases not matched to a gene. Germline V gene lookup returns CDR1 MDHEN and CDR2 SYDVKM. The CDR3 is made up of 14 amino acids. The CDR3 region has the DNA TGTGCCAGCAGGGGACTAGCGGGACTCTACGAGCAGTACTTC. This gives the protein CASRGLAGLYEQYF.